Given below is one TCR beta chain in context. The antigen is unknown. This specimen belongs to a study of T cell responses to AZD1222 COVID-19 vaccine. General study points: Seropositivity was recorded at baseline in only 6 or 7 AZD1222 recipients. Donors in the cohort were predominantly white British and more often female, and clonal diversity was possibly underestimated.

Trimming at V came to 7 bases and at J to 4 bases, leaving 14 bases not matched to a gene. Germline V lookup: CDR1 SGHDT, CDR2 YYEEEE. This CDR3 region has 18 residues. Some clones are missing from TCRdb's copy, which holds only in-frame ones; the method was immunoSEQ multiplex PCR. Recorded for this sample: about 140,000 clones. The rearrangement uses TRBV5-6 and TRBJ2-2, with 12 bases lining up with TRBD1. Source material: peripheral blood. This sequence originates from an adult in good health. The DNA for the CDR3 is TGTGCCAGCCAAGGGACAGGGGGCGGTATGGTGATCACCGGGGAGCTGTTTTTT. Translating gives CASQGTGGGMVITGELFF.